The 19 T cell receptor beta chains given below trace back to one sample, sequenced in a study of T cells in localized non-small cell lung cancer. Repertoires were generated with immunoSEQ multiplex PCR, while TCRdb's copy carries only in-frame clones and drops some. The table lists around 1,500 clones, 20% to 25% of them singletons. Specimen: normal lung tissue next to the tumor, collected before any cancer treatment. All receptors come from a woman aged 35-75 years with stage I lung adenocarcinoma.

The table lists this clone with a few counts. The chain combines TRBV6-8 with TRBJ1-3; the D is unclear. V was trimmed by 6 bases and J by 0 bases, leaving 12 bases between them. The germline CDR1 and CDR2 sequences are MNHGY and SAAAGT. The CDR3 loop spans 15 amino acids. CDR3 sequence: CASRLGRSSGNTIYF. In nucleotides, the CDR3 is TGTGCCAGCAGACTAGGACGCAGCTCTGGAAACACCATATATTTT.

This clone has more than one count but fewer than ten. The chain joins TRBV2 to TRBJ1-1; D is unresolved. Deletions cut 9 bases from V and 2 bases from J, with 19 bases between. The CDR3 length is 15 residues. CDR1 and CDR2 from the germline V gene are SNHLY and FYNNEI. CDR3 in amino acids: CASMMPSRGNTEAFF. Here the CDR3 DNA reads TGTGCCAGTATGATGCCAAGCAGAGGAAACACTGAAGCTTTCTTT.

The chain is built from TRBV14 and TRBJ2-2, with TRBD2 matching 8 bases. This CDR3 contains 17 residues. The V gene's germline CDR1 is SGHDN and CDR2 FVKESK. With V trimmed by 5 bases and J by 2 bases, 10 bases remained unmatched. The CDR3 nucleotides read TGTGCCAGCAGCAAGGCTAGCGGGCCGCATAACACCGGGGAGCTGTTTTTT. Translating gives CASSKASGPHNTGELFF.

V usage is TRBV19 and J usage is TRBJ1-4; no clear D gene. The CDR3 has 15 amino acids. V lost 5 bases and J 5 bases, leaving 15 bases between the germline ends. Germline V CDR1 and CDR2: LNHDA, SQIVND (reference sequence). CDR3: CASSLSRAKNEKLFF. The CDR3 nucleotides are TGTGCCAGTAGTCTGAGCCGGGCTAAAAATGAAAAACTGTTTTTT.

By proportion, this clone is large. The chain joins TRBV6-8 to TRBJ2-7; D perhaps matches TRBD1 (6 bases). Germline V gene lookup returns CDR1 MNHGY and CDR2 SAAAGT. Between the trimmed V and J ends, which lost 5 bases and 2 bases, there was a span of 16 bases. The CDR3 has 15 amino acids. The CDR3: CASSRTSGQAYEQYF. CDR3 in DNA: TGTGCCAGCAGTAGGACATCGGGACAAGCCTACGAGCAGTACTTC.

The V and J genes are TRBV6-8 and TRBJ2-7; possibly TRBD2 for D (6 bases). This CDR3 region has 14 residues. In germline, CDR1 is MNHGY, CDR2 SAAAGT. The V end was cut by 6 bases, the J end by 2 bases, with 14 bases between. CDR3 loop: CASSFRRGTYEQYF. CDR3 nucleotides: TGTGCCAGCAGCTTTCGGCGGGGAACCTACGAGCAGTACTTC.

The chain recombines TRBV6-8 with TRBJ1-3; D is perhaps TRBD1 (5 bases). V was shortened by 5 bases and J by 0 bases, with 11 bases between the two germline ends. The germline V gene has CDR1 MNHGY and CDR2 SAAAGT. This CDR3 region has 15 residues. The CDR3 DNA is TGTGCCAGCAGTGTTTCAGACAGCTCTGGAAACACCATATATTTT. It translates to CASSVSDSSGNTIYF.

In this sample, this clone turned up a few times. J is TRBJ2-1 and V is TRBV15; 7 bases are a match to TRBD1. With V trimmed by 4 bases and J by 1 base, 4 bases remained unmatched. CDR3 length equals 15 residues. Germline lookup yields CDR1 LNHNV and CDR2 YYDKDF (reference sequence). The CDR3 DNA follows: TGTGCCACCAGCACGGACAGGCCGTCCTACAATGAGCAGTTCTTC. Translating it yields CATSTDRPSYNEQFF. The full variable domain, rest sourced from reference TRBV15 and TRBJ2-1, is DAMVIQNPRYQVTQFGKPVTLSCSQTLNHNVMYWYQQKSSQAPKLLFHYYDKDFNNEADTPDNFQSRRPNTSFCFLDIRSPGLGDTAMYLCATSTDRPSYNEQFFGPGTRLTVL.

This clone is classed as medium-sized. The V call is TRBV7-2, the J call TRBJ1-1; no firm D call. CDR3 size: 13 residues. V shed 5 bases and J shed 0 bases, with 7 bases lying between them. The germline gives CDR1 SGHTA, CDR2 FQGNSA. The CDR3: CASSADLNTEAFF. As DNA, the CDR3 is TGTGCCAGCAGCGCCGACCTGAACACTGAAGCTTTCTTT.

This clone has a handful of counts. In nucleotides, the CDR3 is TGCGCCAGCAGCTTGGGGGCCCGGGGGACAGATACGCAGTATTTT. Amino acids: CASSLGARGTDTQYF. The rearrangement uses TRBV5-1 and TRBJ2-3; tentatively, D is TRBD2 (6 bases). This CDR3 spans 15 amino acids. Germline lookup yields CDR1 SGHRS and CDR2 YFSETQ. Trimming cost V 0 bases and J 3 bases, with 11 bases left between them.

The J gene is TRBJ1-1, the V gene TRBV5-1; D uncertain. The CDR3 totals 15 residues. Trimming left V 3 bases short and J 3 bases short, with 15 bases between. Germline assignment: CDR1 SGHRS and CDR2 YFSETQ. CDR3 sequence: CASSSGLQGHTEAFF. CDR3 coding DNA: TGCGCCAGCAGCTCAGGCCTGCAAGGGCACACTGAAGCTTTCTTT. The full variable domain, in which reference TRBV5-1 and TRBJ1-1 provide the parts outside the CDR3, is KAGVTQTPRYLIKTRGQQVTLSCSPISGHRSVSWYQQTPGQGLQFLFEYFSETQRNKGNFPGRFSGRQFSNSRSEMNVSTLELGDSALYLCASSSGLQGHTEAFFGQGTRLTVV.

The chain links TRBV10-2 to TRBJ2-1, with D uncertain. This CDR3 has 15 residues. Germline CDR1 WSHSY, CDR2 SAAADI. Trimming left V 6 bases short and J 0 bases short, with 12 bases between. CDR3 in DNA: TGCGCCAGCAGAGCTAGGCTTAGCTCCTACAATGAGCAGTTCTTC. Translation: CASRARLSSYNEQFF.

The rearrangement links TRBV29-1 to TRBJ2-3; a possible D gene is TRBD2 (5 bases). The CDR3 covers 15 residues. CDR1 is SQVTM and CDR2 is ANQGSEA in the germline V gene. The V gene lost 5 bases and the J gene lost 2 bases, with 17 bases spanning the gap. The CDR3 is CSVRSTPRDTDTQYF. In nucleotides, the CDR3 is TGCAGCGTTCGGTCCACACCGAGGGACACAGATACGCAGTATTTT.

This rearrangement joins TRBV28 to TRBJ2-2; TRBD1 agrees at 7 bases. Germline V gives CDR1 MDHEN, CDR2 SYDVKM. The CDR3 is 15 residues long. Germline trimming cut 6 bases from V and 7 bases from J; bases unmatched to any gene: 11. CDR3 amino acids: CASSSPRGLVGELFF. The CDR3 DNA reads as TGTGCCAGCAGCAGTCCAAGGGGGCTTGTCGGGGAGCTGTTTTTT. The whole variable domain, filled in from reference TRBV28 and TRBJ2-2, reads DVKVTQSSRYLVKRTGEKVFLECVQDMDHENMFWYRQDPGLGLRLIYFSYDVKMKEKGDIPEGYSVSREKKERFSLILESASTNQTSMYLCASSSPRGLVGELFFGEGSRLTVL.

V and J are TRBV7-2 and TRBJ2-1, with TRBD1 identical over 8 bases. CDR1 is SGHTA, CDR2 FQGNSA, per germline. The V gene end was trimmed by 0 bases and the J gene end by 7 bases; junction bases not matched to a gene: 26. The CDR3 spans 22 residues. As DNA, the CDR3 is TGTGCCAGCAGCTTAGCGCGAATATACTCAGCCGGGACAGGAAACCCAGGAAATGAGCAGTTCTTC. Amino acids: CASSLARIYSAGTGNPGNEQFF.

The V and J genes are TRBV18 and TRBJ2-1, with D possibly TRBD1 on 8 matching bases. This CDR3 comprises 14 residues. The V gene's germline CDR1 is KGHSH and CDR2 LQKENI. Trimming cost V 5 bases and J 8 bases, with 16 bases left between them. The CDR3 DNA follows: TGTGCCAGCTCATCGGACAGGGAGGGCGATGAGCAGTTCTTC. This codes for CASSSDREGDEQFF. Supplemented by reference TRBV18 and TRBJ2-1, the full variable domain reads NAGVMQNPRHLVRRRGQEARLRCSPMKGHSHVYWYRQLPEEGLKFMVYLQKENIIDESGMPKERFSAEFPKEGPSILRIQQVVRGDSAAYFCASSSDREGDEQFFGPGTRLTVL.

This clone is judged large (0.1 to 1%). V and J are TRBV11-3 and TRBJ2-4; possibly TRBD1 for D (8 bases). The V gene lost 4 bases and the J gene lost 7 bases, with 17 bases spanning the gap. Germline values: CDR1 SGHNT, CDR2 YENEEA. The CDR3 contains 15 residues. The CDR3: CASSSEQGGGNIQYF. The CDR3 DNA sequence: TGTGCCAGCAGCTCGGAACAGGGGGGAGGGAACATTCAGTACTTC.

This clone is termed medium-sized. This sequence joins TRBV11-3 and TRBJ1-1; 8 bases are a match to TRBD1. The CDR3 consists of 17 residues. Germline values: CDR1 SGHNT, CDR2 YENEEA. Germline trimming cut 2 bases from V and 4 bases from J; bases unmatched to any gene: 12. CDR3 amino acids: CASSLMGRGRTGTEAFF. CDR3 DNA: TGTGCCAGCAGCTTAATGGGCAGGGGGCGTACGGGCACTGAAGCTTTCTTT.

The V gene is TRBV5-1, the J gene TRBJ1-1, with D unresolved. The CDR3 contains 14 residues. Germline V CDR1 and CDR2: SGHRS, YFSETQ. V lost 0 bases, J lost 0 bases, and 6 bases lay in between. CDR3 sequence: CASSLGTLNTEAFF. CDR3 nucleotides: TGCGCCAGCAGCTTGGGGACGCTGAACACTGAAGCTTTCTTT.